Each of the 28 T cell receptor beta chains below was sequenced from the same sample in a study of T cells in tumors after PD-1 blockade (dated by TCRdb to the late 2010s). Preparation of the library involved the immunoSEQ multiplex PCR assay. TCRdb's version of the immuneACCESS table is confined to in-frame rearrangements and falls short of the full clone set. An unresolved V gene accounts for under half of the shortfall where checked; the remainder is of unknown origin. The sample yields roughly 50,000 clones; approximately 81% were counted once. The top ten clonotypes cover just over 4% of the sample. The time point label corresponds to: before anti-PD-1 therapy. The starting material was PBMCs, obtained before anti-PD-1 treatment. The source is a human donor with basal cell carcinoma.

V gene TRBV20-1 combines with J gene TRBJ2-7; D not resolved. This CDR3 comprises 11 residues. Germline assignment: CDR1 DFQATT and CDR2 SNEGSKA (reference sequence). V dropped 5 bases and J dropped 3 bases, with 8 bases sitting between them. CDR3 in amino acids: CSARLNYEQYF. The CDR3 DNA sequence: TGCAGTGCTCGTCTTAACTACGAGCAGTACTTC.

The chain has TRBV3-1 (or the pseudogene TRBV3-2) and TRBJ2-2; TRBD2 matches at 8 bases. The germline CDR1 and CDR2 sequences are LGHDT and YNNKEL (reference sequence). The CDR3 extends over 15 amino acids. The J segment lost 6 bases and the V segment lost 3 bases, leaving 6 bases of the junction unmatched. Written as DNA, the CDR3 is TGTGCCAGCAGCCAGAGCGGGGGAAGCGCCGGGGAGCTGTTTTTT. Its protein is CASSQSGGSAGELFF.

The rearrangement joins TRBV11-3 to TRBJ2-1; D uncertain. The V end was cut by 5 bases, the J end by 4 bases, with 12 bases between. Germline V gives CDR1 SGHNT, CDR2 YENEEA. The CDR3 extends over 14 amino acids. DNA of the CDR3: TGTGCCAGCAGCCCGCGTCTGTGGTACAATGAGCAGTTCTTC. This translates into CASSPRLWYNEQFF.

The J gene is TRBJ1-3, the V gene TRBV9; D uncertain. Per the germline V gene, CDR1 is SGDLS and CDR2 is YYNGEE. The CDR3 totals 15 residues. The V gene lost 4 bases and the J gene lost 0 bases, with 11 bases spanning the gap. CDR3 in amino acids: CASSSTPSSGNTIYF. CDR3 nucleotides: TGTGCCAGCAGCTCAACACCAAGCTCTGGAAACACCATATATTTT.

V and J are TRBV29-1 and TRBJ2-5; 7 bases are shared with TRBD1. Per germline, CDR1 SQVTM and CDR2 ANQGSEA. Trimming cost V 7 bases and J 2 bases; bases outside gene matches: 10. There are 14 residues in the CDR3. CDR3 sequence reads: CSAHGGQVQETQYF. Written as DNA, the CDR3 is TGCAGCGCCCATGGAGGACAGGTTCAAGAGACCCAGTACTTC.

The CDR3 DNA reads TGCGCCAGCAGCTTGGCAGGGGAGACCGGGGAGCTGTTTTTT. Amino acids: CASSLAGETGELFF. V is TRBV5-1 and J is TRBJ2-2; perhaps TRBD1 as D (6 bases). The length of the CDR3 is 14 residues. The ends were cut back, 0 bases at V and 5 bases at J, with 8 bases in the middle. CDR1 and CDR2 from the germline V gene are SGHRS and YFSETQ. Full variable domain (remainder filled in from reference TRBV5-1 and TRBJ2-2): KAGVTQTPRYLIKTRGQQVTLSCSPISGHRSVSWYQQTPGQGLQFLFEYFSETQRNKGNFPGRFSGRQFSNSRSEMNVSTLELGDSALYLCASSLAGETGELFFGEGSRLTVL.

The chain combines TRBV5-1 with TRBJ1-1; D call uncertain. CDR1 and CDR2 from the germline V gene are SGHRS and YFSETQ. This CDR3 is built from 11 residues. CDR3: CARNPPLAAFF. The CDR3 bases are TGCGCTAGGAACCCCCCCCTGGCAGCTTTCTTT.

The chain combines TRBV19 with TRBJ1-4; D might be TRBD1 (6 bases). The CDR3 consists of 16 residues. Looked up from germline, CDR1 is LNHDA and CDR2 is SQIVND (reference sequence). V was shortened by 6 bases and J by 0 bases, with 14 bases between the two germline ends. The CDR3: CASRNRAEATNEKLFF. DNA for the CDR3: TGTGCCAGTAGGAACAGGGCAGAGGCAACTAATGAAAAACTGTTTTTT.

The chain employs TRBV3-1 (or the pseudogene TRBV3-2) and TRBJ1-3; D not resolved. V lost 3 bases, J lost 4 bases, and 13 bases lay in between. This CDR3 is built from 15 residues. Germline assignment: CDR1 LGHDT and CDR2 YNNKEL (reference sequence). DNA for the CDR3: TGTGCCAGCAGCCAGAACAATCCGGGGGGAAACACCATATATTTT. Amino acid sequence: CASSQNNPGGNTIYF.

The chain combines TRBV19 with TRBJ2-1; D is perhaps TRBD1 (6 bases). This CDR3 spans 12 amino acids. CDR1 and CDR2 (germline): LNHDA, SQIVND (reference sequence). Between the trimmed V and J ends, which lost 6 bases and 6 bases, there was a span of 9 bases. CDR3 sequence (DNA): TGTGCCAGTAGCCAGGGGAGCAATGAGCAGTTCTTC. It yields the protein CASSQGSNEQFF. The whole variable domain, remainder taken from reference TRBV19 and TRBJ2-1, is DGGITQSPKYLFRKEGQNVTLSCEQNLNHDAMYWYRQDPGQGLRLIYYSQIVNDFQKGDIAEGYSVSREKKESFPLTVTSAQKNPTAFYLCASSQGSNEQFFGPGTRLTVL.

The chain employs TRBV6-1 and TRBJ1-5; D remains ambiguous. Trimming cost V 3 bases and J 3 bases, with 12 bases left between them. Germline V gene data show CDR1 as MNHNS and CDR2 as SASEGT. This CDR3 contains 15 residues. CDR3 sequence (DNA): TGTGCCAGCAGTGAGAATTACAGTGTCAATCAGCCCCAGCATTTT. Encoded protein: CASSENYSVNQPQHF.

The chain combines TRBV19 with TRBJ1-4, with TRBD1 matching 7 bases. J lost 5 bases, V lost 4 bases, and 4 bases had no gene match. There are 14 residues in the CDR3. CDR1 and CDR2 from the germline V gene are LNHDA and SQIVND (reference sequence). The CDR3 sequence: CASSTDRLNEKLFF. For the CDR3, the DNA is TGTGCCAGTAGTACGGACAGGTTAAATGAAAAACTGTTTTTT.

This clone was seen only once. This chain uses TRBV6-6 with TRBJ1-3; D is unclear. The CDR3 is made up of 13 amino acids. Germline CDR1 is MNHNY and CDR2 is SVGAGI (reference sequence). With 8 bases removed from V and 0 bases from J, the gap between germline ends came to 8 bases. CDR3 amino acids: CASRLPSGNTIYF. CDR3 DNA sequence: TGTGCCAGCCGACTGCCCTCTGGAAACACCATATATTTT.

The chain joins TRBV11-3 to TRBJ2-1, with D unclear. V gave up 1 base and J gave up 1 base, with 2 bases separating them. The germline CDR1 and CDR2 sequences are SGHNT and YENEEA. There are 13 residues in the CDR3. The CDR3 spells CASSLGSYNEQFF. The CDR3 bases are TGTGCCAGCAGCTTAGGGTCCTACAATGAGCAGTTCTTC.

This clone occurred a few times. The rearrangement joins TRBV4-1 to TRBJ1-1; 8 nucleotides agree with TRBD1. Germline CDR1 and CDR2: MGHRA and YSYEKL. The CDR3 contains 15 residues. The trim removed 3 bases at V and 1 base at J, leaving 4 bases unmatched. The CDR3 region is CASSQGTGPNTEAFF. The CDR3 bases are TGCGCCAGCAGCCAGGGGACAGGCCCGAACACTGAAGCTTTCTTT.

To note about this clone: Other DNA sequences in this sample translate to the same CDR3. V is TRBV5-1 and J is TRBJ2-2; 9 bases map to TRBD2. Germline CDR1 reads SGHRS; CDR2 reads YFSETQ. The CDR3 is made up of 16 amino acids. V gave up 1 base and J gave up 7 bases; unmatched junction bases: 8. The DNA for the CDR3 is TGCGCCAGCAGCTTGATCGGCGGGGGGGCCGGCGGGGAGCTGTTTTTT. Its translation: CASSLIGGGAGGELFF.

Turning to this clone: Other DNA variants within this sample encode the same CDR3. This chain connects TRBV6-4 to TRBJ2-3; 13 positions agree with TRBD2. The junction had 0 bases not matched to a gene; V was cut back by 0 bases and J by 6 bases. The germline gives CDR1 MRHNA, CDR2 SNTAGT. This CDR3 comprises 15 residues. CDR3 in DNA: TGTGCCAGCAGTGACTCGACTAGCGGGGGGGATACGCAGTATTTT. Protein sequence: CASSDSTSGGDTQYF.

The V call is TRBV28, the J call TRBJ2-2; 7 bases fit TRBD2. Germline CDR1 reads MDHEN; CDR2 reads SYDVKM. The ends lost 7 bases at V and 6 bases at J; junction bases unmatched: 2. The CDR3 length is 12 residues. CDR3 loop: CASMTSSGELFF. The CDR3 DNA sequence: TGTGCCAGCATGACTAGCTCCGGGGAGCTGTTTTTT.

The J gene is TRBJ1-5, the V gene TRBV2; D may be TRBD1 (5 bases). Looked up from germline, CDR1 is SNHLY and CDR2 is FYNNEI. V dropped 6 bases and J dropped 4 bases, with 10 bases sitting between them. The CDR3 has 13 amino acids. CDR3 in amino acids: CASRARQNQPQHF. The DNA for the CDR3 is TGTGCCAGCAGGGCCAGACAGAATCAGCCCCAGCATTTT.

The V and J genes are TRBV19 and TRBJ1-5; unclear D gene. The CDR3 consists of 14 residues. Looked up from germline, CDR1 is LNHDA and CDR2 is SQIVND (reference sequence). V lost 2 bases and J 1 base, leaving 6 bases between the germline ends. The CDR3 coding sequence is TGTGCCAGTAGTATACTGGGGAGCAATCAGCCCCAGCATTTT. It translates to CASSILGSNQPQHF.

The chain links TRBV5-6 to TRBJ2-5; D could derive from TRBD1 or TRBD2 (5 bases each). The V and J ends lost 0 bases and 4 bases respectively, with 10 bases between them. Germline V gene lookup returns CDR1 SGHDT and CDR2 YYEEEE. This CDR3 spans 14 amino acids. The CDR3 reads CASSLVRDAETQYF. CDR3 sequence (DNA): TGTGCCAGCAGCTTGGTCCGGGACGCAGAGACCCAGTACTTC.

As DNA, the CDR3 is TGTGCCAGCACCCTGACAGGGGCCAACGTCCTGACTTTC. Translation gives CASTLTGANVLTF. The chain employs TRBV2 and TRBJ2-6; D unresolved. Trimming removed 7 bases at V and 4 bases at J, with 8 bases between. CDR3 length: 13 amino acids. Germline CDR1 is SNHLY and CDR2 is FYNNEI.

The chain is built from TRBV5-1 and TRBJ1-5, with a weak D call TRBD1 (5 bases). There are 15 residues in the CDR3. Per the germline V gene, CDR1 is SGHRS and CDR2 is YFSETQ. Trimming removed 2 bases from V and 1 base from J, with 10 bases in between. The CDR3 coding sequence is TGCGCCAGCAGCTTAGGGACGTCCAGCAATCAGCCCCAGCATTTT. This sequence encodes CASSLGTSSNQPQHF.

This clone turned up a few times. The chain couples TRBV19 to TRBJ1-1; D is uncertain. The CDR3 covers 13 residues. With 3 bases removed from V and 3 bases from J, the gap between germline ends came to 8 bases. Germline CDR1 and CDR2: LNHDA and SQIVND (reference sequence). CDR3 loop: CASSMGLDTEAFF. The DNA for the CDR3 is TGTGCCAGTAGTATGGGGTTGGACACTGAAGCTTTCTTT. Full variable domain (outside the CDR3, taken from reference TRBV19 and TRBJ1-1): DGGITQSPKYLFRKEGQNVTLSCEQNLNHDAMYWYRQDPGQGLRLIYYSQIVNDFQKGDIAEGYSVSREKKESFPLTVTSAQKNPTAFYLCASSMGLDTEAFFGQGTRLTVV.

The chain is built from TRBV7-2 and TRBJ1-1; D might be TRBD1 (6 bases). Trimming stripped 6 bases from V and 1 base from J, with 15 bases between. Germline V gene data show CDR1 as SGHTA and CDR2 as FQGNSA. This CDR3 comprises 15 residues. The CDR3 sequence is CASSLRRTENTEAFF. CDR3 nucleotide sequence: TGTGCCAGCAGTCTTAGACGGACAGAGAACACTGAAGCTTTCTTT.

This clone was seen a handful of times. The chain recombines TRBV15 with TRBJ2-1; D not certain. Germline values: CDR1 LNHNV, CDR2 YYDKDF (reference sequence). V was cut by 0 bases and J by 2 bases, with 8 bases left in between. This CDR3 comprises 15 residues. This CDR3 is CATSRDAMPYNEQFF. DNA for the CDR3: TGTGCCACCAGCAGAGATGCGATGCCCTACAATGAGCAGTTCTTC.

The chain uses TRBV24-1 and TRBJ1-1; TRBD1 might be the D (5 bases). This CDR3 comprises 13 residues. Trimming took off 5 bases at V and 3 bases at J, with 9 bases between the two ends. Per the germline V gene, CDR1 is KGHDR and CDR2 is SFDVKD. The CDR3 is CATSVGGDTEAFF. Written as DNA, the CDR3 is TGTGCCACCAGTGTGGGGGGTGACACTGAAGCTTTCTTT.

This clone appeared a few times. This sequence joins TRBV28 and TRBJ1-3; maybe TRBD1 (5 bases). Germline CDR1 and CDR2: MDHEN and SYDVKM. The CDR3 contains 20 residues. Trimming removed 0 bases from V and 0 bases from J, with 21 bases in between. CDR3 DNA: TGTGCCAGCAGTTTATGGGGGGACGCCAAAGGGCACAACTCTGGAAACACCATATATTTT. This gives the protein CASSLWGDAKGHNSGNTIYF. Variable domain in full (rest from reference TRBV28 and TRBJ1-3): DVKVTQSSRYLVKRTGEKVFLECVQDMDHENMFWYRQDPGLGLRLIYFSYDVKMKEKGDIPEGYSVSREKKERFSLILESASTNQTSMYLCASSLWGDAKGHNSGNTIYFGEGSWLTVV.